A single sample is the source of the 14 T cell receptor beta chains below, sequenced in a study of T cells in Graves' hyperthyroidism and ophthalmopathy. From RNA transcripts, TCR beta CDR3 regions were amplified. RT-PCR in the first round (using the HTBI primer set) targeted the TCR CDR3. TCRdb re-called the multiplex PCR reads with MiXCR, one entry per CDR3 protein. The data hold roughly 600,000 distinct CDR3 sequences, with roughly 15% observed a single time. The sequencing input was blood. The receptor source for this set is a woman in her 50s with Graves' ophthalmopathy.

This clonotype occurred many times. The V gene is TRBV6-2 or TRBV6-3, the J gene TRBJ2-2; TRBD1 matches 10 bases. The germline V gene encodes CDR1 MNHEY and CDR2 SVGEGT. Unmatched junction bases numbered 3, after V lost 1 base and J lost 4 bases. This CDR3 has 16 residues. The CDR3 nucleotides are TGTGCCAGCAGTTACTGGGGACAGGGGAGCACCGGGGAGCTGTTTTTT. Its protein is CASSYWGQGSTGELFF.

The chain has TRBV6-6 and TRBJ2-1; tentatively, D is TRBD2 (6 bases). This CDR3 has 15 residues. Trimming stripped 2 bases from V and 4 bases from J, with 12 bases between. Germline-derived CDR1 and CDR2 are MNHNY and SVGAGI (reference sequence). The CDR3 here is CASSYTGTVYNEQFF. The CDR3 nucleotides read TGTGCCAGCAGTTACACCGGGACTGTATACAATGAGCAGTTCTTC.

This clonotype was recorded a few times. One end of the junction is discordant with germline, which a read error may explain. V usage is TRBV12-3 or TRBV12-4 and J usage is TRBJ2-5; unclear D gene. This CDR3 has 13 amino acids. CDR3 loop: CASSFGVQEAQYF. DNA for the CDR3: TGTGCCAGCAGTTTTGGGGTCCAAGAGGCCCAGTACTTC.

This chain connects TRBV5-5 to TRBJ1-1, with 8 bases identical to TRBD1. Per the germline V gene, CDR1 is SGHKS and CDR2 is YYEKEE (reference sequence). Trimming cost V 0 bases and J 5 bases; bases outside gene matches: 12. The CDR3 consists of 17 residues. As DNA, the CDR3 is TGTGCCAGCAGCTTGGTTGGCAGGGGGCTTTATCGGACTGAAGCTTTCTTT. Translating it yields CASSLVGRGLYRTEAFF.

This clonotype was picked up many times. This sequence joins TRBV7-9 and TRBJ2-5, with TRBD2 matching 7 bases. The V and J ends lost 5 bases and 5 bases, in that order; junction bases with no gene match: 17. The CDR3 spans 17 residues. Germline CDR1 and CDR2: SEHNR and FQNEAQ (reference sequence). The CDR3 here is CASSTLRGDPQWETQYF. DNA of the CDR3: TGTGCCAGCAGCACCCTCCGGGGGGATCCCCAATGGGAGACCCAGTACTTC.

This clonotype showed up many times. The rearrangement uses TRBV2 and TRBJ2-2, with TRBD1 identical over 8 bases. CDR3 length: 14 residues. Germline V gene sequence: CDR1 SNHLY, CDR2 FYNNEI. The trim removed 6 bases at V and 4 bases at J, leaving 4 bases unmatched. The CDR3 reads CASRVDRGTGELFF. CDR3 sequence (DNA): TGTGCCAGCAGGGTAGACAGGGGCACCGGGGAGCTGTTTTTT.

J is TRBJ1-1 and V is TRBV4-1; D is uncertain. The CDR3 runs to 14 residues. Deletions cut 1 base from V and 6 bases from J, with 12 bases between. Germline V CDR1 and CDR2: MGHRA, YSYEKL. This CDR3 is CASSQAQIDPEAFF. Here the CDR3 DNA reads TGCGCCAGCAGCCAAGCTCAGATAGATCCTGAAGCTTTCTTT.

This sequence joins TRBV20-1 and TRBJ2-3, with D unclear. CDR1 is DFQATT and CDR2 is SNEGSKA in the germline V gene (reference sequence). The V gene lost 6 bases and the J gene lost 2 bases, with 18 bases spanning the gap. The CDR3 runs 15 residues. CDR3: CSAPDNRRNTDTQYF. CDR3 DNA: TGCAGTGCCCCCGATAACCGACGTAACACAGATACGCAGTATTTT.

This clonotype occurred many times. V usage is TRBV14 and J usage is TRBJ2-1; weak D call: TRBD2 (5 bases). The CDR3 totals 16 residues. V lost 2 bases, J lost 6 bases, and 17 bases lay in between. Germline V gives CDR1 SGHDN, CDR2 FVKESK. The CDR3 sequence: CASSQRGSTTINEQFF. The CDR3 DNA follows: TGTGCCAGCAGCCAAAGAGGGAGCACCACAATCAATGAGCAGTTCTTC.

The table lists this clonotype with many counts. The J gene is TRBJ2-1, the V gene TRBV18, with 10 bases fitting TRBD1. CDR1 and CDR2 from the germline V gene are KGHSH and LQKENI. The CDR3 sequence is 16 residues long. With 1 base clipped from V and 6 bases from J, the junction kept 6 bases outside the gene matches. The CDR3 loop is CASSPLGTGVSNEQFF. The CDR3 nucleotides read TGTGCCAGCTCACCACTTGGGACAGGGGTCTCCAATGAGCAGTTCTTC.

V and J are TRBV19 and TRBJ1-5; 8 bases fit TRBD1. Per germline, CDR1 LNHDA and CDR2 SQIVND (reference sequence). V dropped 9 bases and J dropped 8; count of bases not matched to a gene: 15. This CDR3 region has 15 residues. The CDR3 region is CASRRTQTGDKPQHF. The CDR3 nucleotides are TGTGCCAGCCGACGTACCCAGACAGGGGATAAGCCCCAGCATTTT. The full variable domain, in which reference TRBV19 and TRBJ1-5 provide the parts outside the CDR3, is DGGITQSPKYLFRKEGQNVTLSCEQNLNHDAMYWYRQDPGQGLRLIYYSQIVNDFQKGDIAEGYSVSREKKESFPLTVTSAQKNPTAFYLCASRRTQTGDKPQHFGDGTRLSIL.

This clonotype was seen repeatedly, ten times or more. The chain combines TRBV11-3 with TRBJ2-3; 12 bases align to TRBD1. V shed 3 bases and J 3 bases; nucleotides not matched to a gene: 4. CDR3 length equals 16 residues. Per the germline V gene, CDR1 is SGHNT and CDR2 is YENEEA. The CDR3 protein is CASSFGTGGGTDTQYF. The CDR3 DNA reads TGTGCCAGCAGCTTCGGGACAGGGGGCGGGACAGATACGCAGTATTTT.

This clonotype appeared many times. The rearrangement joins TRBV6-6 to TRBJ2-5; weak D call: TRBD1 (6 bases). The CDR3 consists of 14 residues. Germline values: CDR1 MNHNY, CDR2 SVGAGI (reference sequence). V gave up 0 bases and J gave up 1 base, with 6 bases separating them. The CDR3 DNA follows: TGTGCCAGCAGTTACTCAGGGGGCCAAGAGACCCAGTACTTC. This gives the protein CASSYSGGQETQYF.

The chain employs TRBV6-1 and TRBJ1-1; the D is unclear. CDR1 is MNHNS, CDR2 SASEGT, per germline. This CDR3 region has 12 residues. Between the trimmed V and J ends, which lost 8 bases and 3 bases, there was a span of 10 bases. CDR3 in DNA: TGTGCCAGCCTTGATCCCGACACTGAAGCTTTCTTT. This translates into CASLDPDTEAFF.